The 28 T cell receptor beta chains below all came from one sample that was sequenced in a study of OX40 agonist ivuxolimab in advanced cancers. TCRdb keeps only in-frame clones here, not all; method: immunoSEQ multiplex PCR. The sample records under 45,000 clones, less than 85% being singletons. Sample: CD4+ or CD8+ T cells sorted from blood, taken in a trial of the OX40 agonist ivuxolimab. Receptor source: an adult with an advanced solid tumor such as melanoma, head and neck, liver or kidney cancer.

V usage is TRBV10-3 and J usage is TRBJ1-5; D is uncertain. Per germline, CDR1 ENHRY and CDR2 SYGVKD. V lost 4 bases and J lost 3, with 13 bases in between. The length of the CDR3 is 15 residues. CDR3 region: CAISVEGGPNQPQHF. The DNA for the CDR3 is TGTGCCATCAGTGTCGAAGGAGGGCCCAATCAGCCCCAGCATTTT.

This clone was counted between two and nine times. V usage is TRBV5-1 and J usage is TRBJ2-1, with D perhaps TRBD1 (6 bases). Trimming took 0 bases from V and 4 from J, leaving 14 bases between them. The CDR3 is 16 amino acids. The germline V gene encodes CDR1 SGHRS and CDR2 YFSETQ. CDR3 loop: CASSLAGAGEYNEQFF. The DNA of the CDR3 is TGCGCCAGCAGCTTGGCCGGAGCAGGGGAATACAATGAGCAGTTCTTC.

This clone was found a few times. This chain connects TRBV6-1 to TRBJ1-2; the D is unclear. Deletions cut 0 bases from V and 4 bases from J, with 3 bases between. The CDR3 extends over 12 amino acids. CDR1 is MNHNS, CDR2 SASEGT, per germline. The CDR3 DNA reads as TGTGCCAGCAGTGAAGCAGGCTATGGCTACACCTTC. It translates to CASSEAGYGYTF.

V and J are TRBV4-1 and TRBJ1-1; the D gene is possibly TRBD1 (6 bases). V lost 4 bases, J lost 4 bases, and 22 bases lay in between. From germline, CDR1 is MGHRA and CDR2 YSYEKL. CDR3 length: 17 residues. CDR3 sequence: CASSRSGDGGAATEAFF. CDR3 nucleotide sequence: TGCGCCAGCAGCCGTTCGGGGGATGGGGGCGCGGCCACTGAAGCTTTCTTT.

Regarding this clone: Other DNA sequences in this specimen translate into the identical CDR3. The rearrangement links TRBV11-3 to TRBJ2-3, with D unresolved. Trimming stripped 1 base from V and 0 bases from J, with 5 bases between. There are 14 residues in the CDR3. CDR1 and CDR2 (germline): SGHNT, YENEEA. The DNA for the CDR3 is TGTGCCAGCAGCTTAGGCAGAAGCACAGATACGCAGTATTTT. It translates to CASSLGRSTDTQYF. Variable domain in full (rest from reference TRBV11-3 and TRBJ2-3): EAGVVQSPRYKIIEKKQPVAFWCNPISGHNTLYWYLQNLGQGPELLIRYENEEAVDDSQLPKDRFSAERLKGVDSTLKIQPAELGDSAVYLCASSLGRSTDTQYFGPGTRLTVL.

V gene TRBV5-1 combines with J gene TRBJ2-5, with 12 bases fitting TRBD1. V dropped 0 bases and J dropped 4; count of bases not matched to a gene: 7. CDR1 is SGHRS and CDR2 is YFSETQ in the germline V gene. This CDR3 is 17 amino acids long. CDR3 coding DNA: TGCGCCAGCAGCTTGGTCTACGGGACAGGGGGCTCAGAGACCCAGTACTTC. Translation: CASSLVYGTGGSETQYF.

This chain links TRBV10-3 with TRBJ2-1; D is possibly TRBD1 (6 bases). V lost 5 bases and J lost 7, with 9 bases in between. Germline-derived CDR1 and CDR2 are ENHRY and SYGVKD. This CDR3 is built from 12 residues. The CDR3 is CAISPGENEQFF. DNA for the CDR3: TGTGCCATCAGTCCAGGGGAAAATGAGCAGTTCTTC.

This chain joins TRBV25-1 and TRBJ2-7, with 9 bases matching TRBD1. Losses at the gene ends were 5 bases for V and 7 bases for J; bases not matched to a gene: 9. The CDR3 is 14 amino acids. Per the germline V gene, CDR1 is MGHDK and CDR2 is SYGVNS. CDR3 sequence (DNA): TGTGCCAGCAGTCCCACAGGGGGCGCATGGGAGCAGTACTTC. This gives the protein CASSPTGGAWEQYF.

The CDR3 region has the DNA TGTGCCACCAGCAGAGACTCAGGGAAAGAGACCCAGTACTTC. This encodes CATSRDSGKETQYF. The rearrangement uses TRBV15 and TRBJ2-5; a possible D gene is TRBD1 (5 bases). Germline lookup yields CDR1 LNHNV and CDR2 YYDKDF (reference sequence). The CDR3 is 14 amino acids. The ends were cut back, 0 bases at V and 3 bases at J, with 8 bases in the middle.

This chain uses TRBV11-1 with TRBJ1-1; D not certain. The CDR3 runs 14 residues. Germline CDR1 SGHAT, CDR2 FQDESV (reference sequence). V lost 5 bases and J lost 0, with 10 bases in between. CDR3 nucleotides: TGTGCCAGCAGCCGGGAGTTCATGAACACTGAAGCTTTCTTT. Translated: CASSREFMNTEAFF.

This clone appeared once. This chain joins TRBV5-1 and TRBJ2-3; D perhaps matches TRBD1 (5 bases). The CDR3 covers 16 residues. Germline V gene sequence: CDR1 SGHRS, CDR2 YFSETQ. V shed 4 bases and J shed 3 bases, with 18 bases lying between them. For the CDR3, the DNA is TGCGCCAGCAGCGTCTCAGGGCTCGGTAGGACAGATACGCAGTATTTT. Amino acid sequence: CASSVSGLGRTDTQYF.

The chain couples TRBV11-2 to TRBJ1-2, with 8 nucleotides matching TRBD1. Germline lookup yields CDR1 SGHAT and CDR2 FQNNGV. CDR3 length: 17 amino acids. V trimming: 5 bases; J trimming: 2 bases; junction bases outside the gene matches: 13. The CDR3 DNA sequence: TGTGCCAGCAGCCCAGACTACGACAGGGGTTGGAACTATGGCTACACCTTC. Amino acids: CASSPDYDRGWNYGYTF.

This clone was seen a single time. The chain joins TRBV6-5 to TRBJ1-4; 8 bases fit TRBD1. The length of the CDR3 is 15 residues. Germline V gene data show CDR1 as MNHEY and CDR2 as SVGAGI. The junction had 9 bases not matched to a gene; V was cut back by 0 bases and J by 12 bases. CDR3 sequence reads: CASSYSPSGGPELFF. The CDR3 region has the DNA TGTGCCAGCAGTTACTCCCCCTCAGGGGGCCCGGAACTGTTTTTT.

The rearrangement links TRBV29-1 to TRBJ2-3, with 10 bases fitting TRBD2. The V segment lost 4 bases and the J segment 6 bases; nucleotides outside the gene matches: 7. Germline V gene sequence: CDR1 SQVTM, CDR2 ANQGSEA. The CDR3 has 14 residues. CDR3 sequence reads: CSVVISGRSDTQYF. For the CDR3, the DNA is TGCAGCGTTGTTATTAGCGGGAGGTCGGATACGCAGTATTTT.

The rearrangement links TRBV27 to TRBJ2-7, with 7 bases lining up with TRBD1. CDR3 length: 14 residues. Germline loops: CDR1 MNHEY, CDR2 SMNVEV (reference sequence). With 8 bases clipped from V and 2 bases from J, the junction kept 9 bases outside the gene matches. Here the CDR3 reads CASGRQGWTYEQYF. Here the CDR3 DNA reads TGTGCCAGCGGGAGACAGGGATGGACCTACGAGCAGTACTTC.

The chain uses TRBV27 and TRBJ2-3; 8 positions agree with TRBD2. CDR1 MNHEY and CDR2 SMNVEV come from the germline V gene (reference sequence). V lost 3 bases, J lost 2 bases, and 4 bases stayed unmatched. The CDR3 totals 15 residues. CDR3 in amino acids: CASSFGGGPTDTQYF. Here the CDR3 DNA reads TGTGCCAGCAGTTTTGGCGGGGGGCCCACAGATACGCAGTATTTT.

The chain joins TRBV23-1 to TRBJ2-7, with 9 bases identical to TRBD2. TRBV23-1 is noted as an ORF with a role that remains uncertain. This CDR3 has 14 amino acids. With V trimmed by 1 base and J by 6 bases, 4 bases remained unmatched. CDR3 protein: CASSQWTSVCEQYF. CDR3 sequence (DNA): TGCGCCAGCAGTCAATGGACTAGCGTCTGCGAGCAGTACTTC.

This chain connects TRBV5-1 to TRBJ1-3; a possible D gene is TRBD1 (5 bases). CDR1 and CDR2 (germline): SGHRS, YFSETQ. The CDR3 is 15 residues long. V shed 4 bases and J shed 0 bases, with 11 bases lying between them. CDR3 residues: CASSRLGGSGNTIYF. The CDR3 bases are TGCGCCAGCAGCCGCCTCGGGGGCTCTGGAAACACCATATATTTT. Full variable domain (outside the CDR3, taken from reference TRBV5-1 and TRBJ1-3): KAGVTQTPRYLIKTRGQQVTLSCSPISGHRSVSWYQQTPGQGLQFLFEYFSETQRNKGNFPGRFSGRQFSNSRSEMNVSTLELGDSALYLCASSRLGGSGNTIYFGEGSWLTVV.

V usage is TRBV11-2 and J usage is TRBJ2-3, with D possibly being TRBD1 (5 bases). Trimming removed 6 bases from V and 2 bases from J, with 15 bases in between. The CDR3 loop spans 15 amino acids. From germline, CDR1 is SGHAT and CDR2 FQNNGV. CDR3: CASSRLGQDTDTQYF. DNA for the CDR3: TGTGCCAGCAGTCGCTTGGGGCAAGACACAGATACGCAGTATTTT.

V is TRBV7-8 and J is TRBJ1-1, with 10 bases aligning to TRBD1. V shed 5 bases, J shed 4 bases, and the junction held 4 bases outside the gene matches. The CDR3 is 14 residues long. Germline CDR1 reads SGHVS; CDR2 reads FQNEAQ. CDR3 sequence: CASSPRTGGTEAFF. CDR3 DNA sequence: TGTGCCAGCAGCCCGCGGACAGGGGGCACTGAAGCTTTCTTT.

The chain recombines TRBV5-1 with TRBJ2-7; 9 bases map to TRBD1. V shed 6 bases, J shed 4 bases, and the junction held 11 bases outside the gene matches. Germline loops: CDR1 SGHRS, CDR2 YFSETQ. CDR3 size: 15 residues. CDR3 sequence: CASTHSGTGMYEQYF. In DNA, the CDR3 is TGCGCCAGCACCCACTCCGGGACAGGGATGTACGAGCAGTACTTC.

Only a few counts were recorded for this clone. The genes are TRBV2 and TRBJ2-1; D gene ambiguous. V lost 4 bases and J lost 3, with 13 bases in between. The CDR3 contains 15 residues. The V gene's germline CDR1 is SNHLY and CDR2 FYNNEI. CDR3: CASSGGAEVYNEQFF. The DNA for the CDR3 is TGTGCCAGCAGTGGAGGTGCGGAAGTCTACAATGAGCAGTTCTTC.

The V gene is TRBV7-8, the J gene TRBJ2-7; 7 bases match TRBD2. The CDR3 loop spans 14 amino acids. The ends lost 3 bases at V and 2 bases at J; junction bases unmatched: 4. Germline lookup yields CDR1 SGHVS and CDR2 FQNEAQ. CDR3 amino acids: CASSFGRGTYEQYF. In DNA, the CDR3 is TGTGCCAGCAGCTTCGGGCGGGGGACCTACGAGCAGTACTTC.

The rearrangement uses TRBV5-1 and TRBJ2-7; D is possibly TRBD1 (6 bases). The CDR3 has 17 residues. Trimming stripped 2 bases from V and 3 bases from J, with 21 bases between. CDR1 is SGHRS and CDR2 is YFSETQ in the germline V gene. The CDR3 loop is CASSLAFQQGSHYEQYF. In DNA, the CDR3 is TGCGCCAGCAGCTTAGCTTTCCAACAGGGATCCCACTACGAGCAGTACTTC.

This clone appeared once. The chain is built from TRBV6-1 and TRBJ2-7, with 7 bases that match TRBD1. Looked up from germline, CDR1 is MNHNS and CDR2 is SASEGT. This CDR3 region has 14 residues. V was clipped by 6 bases and J by 6 bases; unmatched bases: 11. The CDR3: CASSIRSTGAEQYF. CDR3 sequence (DNA): TGTGCCAGCAGCATCCGATCAACAGGGGCCGAGCAGTACTTC.

The rearrangement uses TRBV29-1 and TRBJ2-3; D unclear. Germline CDR1 SQVTM, CDR2 ANQGSEA. Trimming cost V 6 bases and J 2 bases, with 6 bases left between them. The length of the CDR3 is 11 residues. CDR3 in DNA: TGCAGCGTGGGCGACACAGATACGCAGTATTTT. Translation: CSVGDTDTQYF.

The gene calls are TRBV28 and TRBJ1-2; 9 bases map to TRBD1. Per germline, CDR1 MDHEN and CDR2 SYDVKM. J was trimmed by 6 bases and V by 4 bases; bases with no gene match: 12. The CDR3 extends over 16 amino acids. The chain's CDR3 is CASSSPGTGFLDGYTF. As DNA, the CDR3 is TGTGCCAGCAGTTCCCCCGGGACAGGGTTTTTGGATGGCTACACCTTC.

The chain carries TRBV12-5 and TRBJ2-7; 14 positions agree with TRBD2. The CDR3 loop spans 17 amino acids. With V trimmed by 4 bases and J by 0 bases, 5 bases remained unmatched. Germline V gene lookup returns CDR1 LGHNT and CDR2 FRNRAP. The chain's CDR3 is CASGSQGTSGSSYEQYF. DNA of the CDR3: TGTGCTAGTGGTTCCCAGGGGACTAGCGGGAGCTCCTACGAGCAGTACTTC.